A single sample gave rise to the 23 T cell receptor beta chains below, sequenced in a study of blood T cell repertoires in COVID-19 (dated by TCRdb to the early 2020s). To prepare the library, the immunoSEQ multiplex PCR assay was applied. TCRdb holds this immuneACCESS table with in-frame rearrangements only. Some clones are missing; in checked studies, unresolved V genes explain under half, and the rest has no known cause. The sample records a few hundred thousand clones, about 87% of which are singletons. The ten largest clones capture roughly 5.9% of the sample. The sequenced material came from peripheral blood. The source is a woman aged 45-65 years with COVID-19, enrolled during active disease.

The table lists this clone with a few counts. The V gene is TRBV7-8, the J gene TRBJ2-7; maybe TRBD2 (6 bases). The CDR3 runs 14 residues. CDR1 and CDR2 (germline): SGHVS, FQNEAQ. Trimming took 5 bases from V and 7 from J, leaving 18 bases between them. The CDR3 nucleotides read TGTGCCAGCAGCGCGGGGCCCGCCGGGGATGAGCAGTACTTC. The encoded protein is CASSAGPAGDEQYF.

This clone is a singleton in its sample. This chain joins TRBV7-3 and TRBJ2-1; 7 bases fit TRBD2. J was trimmed by 6 bases and V by 3 bases; bases with no gene match: 11. The CDR3 loop spans 16 amino acids. Germline V gene lookup returns CDR1 SGHTA and CDR2 FQGTGA. This CDR3 reads CASSFIRREGLNEQFF. As DNA, the CDR3 is TGTGCCAGCAGCTTCATCCGGAGGGAGGGCCTCAATGAGCAGTTCTTC.

This chain links TRBV30 with TRBJ2-2, with 8 nucleotides matching TRBD1. Germline-derived CDR1 and CDR2 are GTSNPN and SVGIG (reference sequence). CDR3 length: 14 residues. J gave up 0 bases and V 3 bases, and 0 bases lay outside the gene matches. The CDR3 loop reads CAWRTGANTGELFF. CDR3 sequence (DNA): TGTGCCTGGAGGACAGGGGCGAACACCGGGGAGCTGTTTTTT.

The V gene is TRBV27, the J gene TRBJ2-7; 11 positions agree with TRBD2. Germline lookup yields CDR1 MNHEY and CDR2 SMNVEV (reference sequence). This CDR3 comprises 17 residues. Trimming removed 5 bases from V and 3 bases from J; junction bases left unmatched: 12. The CDR3 region has the DNA TGTGCCAGCAGTCCCTACTTGGGGACTAGCGGTTACTACGAGCAGTACTTC. It codes for CASSPYLGTSGYYEQYF.

The rearrangement links TRBV19 to TRBJ1-5, with 7 positions matching TRBD1. The V and J ends lost 1 base and 5 bases, in that order; junction bases with no gene match: 8. The CDR3 is 16 amino acids. From germline, CDR1 is LNHDA and CDR2 SQIVND (reference sequence). The CDR3 sequence is CASSIVGTASDQPQHF. Here the CDR3 DNA reads TGTGCCAGTAGTATAGTTGGGACAGCGTCCGATCAGCCCCAGCATTTT.

The rearrangement links TRBV5-1 to TRBJ2-7, with 9 bases that match TRBD1. The CDR3 length is 12 residues. Germline assignment: CDR1 SGHRS and CDR2 YFSETQ. With V trimmed by 7 bases and J by 5 bases, 4 bases remained unmatched. The CDR3 here is CASCRDRDEQYF. In DNA form, the CDR3 reads TGCGCCAGCTGCCGGGACAGGGACGAGCAGTACTTC.

The chain couples TRBV6-5 to TRBJ1-1; 8 positions match TRBD1. The CDR3 runs to 13 residues. V was clipped by 8 bases and J by 5 bases; unmatched bases: 7. CDR1 and CDR2 from the germline V gene are MNHEY and SVGAGI. CDR3 in DNA: TGTGCCAGCCTGGACAGGGTCTATACTGAAGCTTTCTTT. Translated: CASLDRVYTEAFF.

This chain links TRBV11-2 with TRBJ2-5; no clear D gene. CDR1 and CDR2 (germline): SGHAT, FQNNGV. This CDR3 spans 15 amino acids. V was clipped by 5 bases and J by 2 bases, with 15 bases between them. The CDR3: CASSVTFGVQETQYF. The DNA of the CDR3 is TGTGCCAGCAGCGTCACTTTCGGAGTTCAAGAGACCCAGTACTTC.

This clone has only one observation. The rearrangement uses TRBV7-9 and TRBJ2-1, with a weak D call TRBD1 (5 bases). Trimming left V 5 bases short and J 9 bases short, with 14 bases between. This CDR3 is 13 amino acids long. Germline values: CDR1 SEHNR, CDR2 FQNEAQ (reference sequence). The CDR3 DNA reads TGTGCCAGCAGCCCAGGGCCGTCAAGTGAGCAGTTCTTC. Translated: CASSPGPSSEQFF.

J is TRBJ2-3 and V is TRBV30, with a tentative D call TRBD1 (6 bases). Germline CDR1 reads GTSNPN; CDR2 reads SVGIG (reference sequence). The germline V and J ends were trimmed by 5 bases and 5 bases, with 14 bases remaining between them. The CDR3 extends over 13 amino acids. The DNA of the CDR3 is TGTGCCTGGGGGGGACCCAGGGGAGATACGCAGTATTTT. The encoded protein is CAWGGPRGDTQYF.

J is TRBJ2-5 and V is TRBV29-1, with TRBD1 identical over 9 bases. The CDR3 contains 13 residues. Germline V gene sequence: CDR1 SQVTM, CDR2 ANQGSEA. V gave up 6 bases and J gave up 4 bases; unmatched junction bases: 6. Written as DNA, the CDR3 is TGCAGCGTCCCCGGGACAGGGTTAGAGACCCAGTACTTC. Protein: CSVPGTGLETQYF.

V is TRBV6-5 and J is TRBJ2-1; 9 nucleotides align to TRBD2. Trimming at V came to 0 bases and at J to 10 bases, leaving 7 bases not matched to a gene. The germline gives CDR1 MNHEY, CDR2 SVGAGI. The CDR3 loop spans 15 amino acids. This CDR3 reads CASSYSRSSGEEQFF. DNA of the CDR3: TGTGCCAGCAGTTACTCGCGGTCTAGCGGGGAAGAGCAGTTCTTC.

The chain carries TRBV7-3 and TRBJ1-2; 9 bases match TRBD1. In germline, CDR1 is SGHTA, CDR2 FQGTGA. Germline trimming cut 5 bases from V and 6 bases from J; bases unmatched to any gene: 10. The CDR3 extends over 15 amino acids. In DNA, the CDR3 is TGTGCCAGCAGCCGGACAGGGGATCCTTCCAATGGCTACACCTTC. Amino acid sequence: CASSRTGDPSNGYTF. Full variable domain (missing parts from reference TRBV7-3 and TRBJ1-2): GAGVSQTPSNKVTEKGKYVELRCDPISGHTALYWYRQSLGQGPEFLIYFQGTGAADDSGLPNDRFFAVRPEGSVSTLKIQRTERGDSAVYLCASSRTGDPSNGYTFGSGTRLTVV.

This clone came up once. The V and J genes are TRBV7-9 and TRBJ2-7, with a weak D call TRBD2 (5 bases). The germline CDR1 and CDR2 sequences are SEHNR and FQNEAQ (reference sequence). This CDR3 spans 15 amino acids. The ends were cut back, 5 bases at V and 3 bases at J, with 17 bases in the middle. CDR3 DNA sequence: TGTGCCAGCAGCCAGGACTCCCGCCGGGTCTACGAGCAGTACTTC. Amino acids: CASSQDSRRVYEQYF.

The chain links TRBV19 to TRBJ1-1; possibly TRBD1 for D (6 bases). V lost 10 bases, J lost 3 bases, and 15 bases lay in between. The CDR3 totals 13 residues. Germline V gene sequence: CDR1 LNHDA, CDR2 SQIVND (reference sequence). In DNA, the CDR3 is TGTGCCACCAACAGGGAGTACGACACTGAAGCTTTCTTT. Translating gives CATNREYDTEAFF.

The V call is TRBV5-1, the J call TRBJ2-3, with 7 bases identical to TRBD1. The germline gives CDR1 SGHRS, CDR2 YFSETQ. This CDR3 is 17 amino acids long. The J segment lost 0 bases and the V segment lost 3 bases, leaving 10 bases of the junction unmatched. The CDR3 nucleotides read TGCGCCAGCAGCTGGACGCGACAGGGCCCAAGCACAGATACGCAGTATTTT. Its protein is CASSWTRQGPSTDTQYF.

The chain is built from TRBV11-2 and TRBJ2-1, with 9 bases aligning to TRBD2. Germline loops: CDR1 SGHAT, CDR2 FQNNGV. With 4 bases clipped from V and 3 bases from J, the junction kept 7 bases outside the gene matches. The CDR3 covers 16 residues. CDR3 nucleotides: TGTGCCAGCAGCTCCCTAGCGGGGAAGGACTACAATGAGCAGTTCTTC. This sequence encodes CASSSLAGKDYNEQFF.

The chain recombines TRBV14 with TRBJ2-7; 9 positions match TRBD1. This CDR3 is 15 amino acids long. Germline values: CDR1 SGHDN, CDR2 FVKESK. V shed 3 bases and J 3 bases; nucleotides not matched to a gene: 6. This chain's CDR3 is CASSQPGTGFYEQYF. The CDR3 nucleotides are TGTGCCAGCAGCCAGCCCGGGACAGGGTTCTACGAGCAGTACTTC.

A word on this clone: The sample contains more than one DNA sequence encoding this CDR3. The chain joins TRBV6-5 to TRBJ2-1, with D tentatively TRBD2 (5 bases). This CDR3 has 16 amino acids. The V gene lost 3 bases and the J gene lost 0 bases, with 12 bases spanning the gap. Germline CDR1 and CDR2: MNHEY and SVGAGI. The CDR3 here is CASSYRRPSSYNEQFF. CDR3 nucleotides: TGTGCCAGCAGTTATAGGAGGCCGAGCTCCTACAATGAGCAGTTCTTC.

The rearrangement joins TRBV19 to TRBJ2-3; D is possibly TRBD2 (6 bases). Germline V gene sequence: CDR1 LNHDA, CDR2 SQIVND (reference sequence). V lost 6 bases and J 1 base, leaving 14 bases between the germline ends. The CDR3 has 15 residues. In nucleotides, the CDR3 is TGTGCCAGTAGCGTGGGAGGAGCAGGCACAGATACGCAGTATTTT. It encodes CASSVGGAGTDTQYF.

On this clone itself: Other DNA sequences within the sample encode an identical CDR3. This chain uses TRBV6-4 with TRBJ2-3; D possibly corresponds to TRBD1 (5 bases). CDR3 length: 15 amino acids. Germline loops: CDR1 MRHNA, CDR2 SNTAGT. The V end lost 0 bases, the J end lost 1 base, and 8 bases lay between the germline ends. CDR3 amino acids: CASSDSGRGTDTQYF. The DNA of the CDR3 is TGTGCCAGCAGTGACTCAGGCAGGGGCACAGATACGCAGTATTTT.

This chain uses TRBV6-5 with TRBJ1-1, with a weak D call TRBD1 (5 bases). Between the trimmed V and J ends, which lost 2 bases and 3 bases, there was a span of 10 bases. The germline CDR1 and CDR2 sequences are MNHEY and SVGAGI. The length of the CDR3 is 14 residues. The DNA of the CDR3 is TGTGCCAGCAGTTACGCGGGGGGGGACACTGAAGCTTTCTTT. Amino acid sequence: CASSYAGGDTEAFF.

This sequence joins TRBV6-5 and TRBJ2-3; TRBD2 is a possible D gene (6 bases). The CDR3 covers 12 residues. V was trimmed by 7 bases and J by 9 bases, leaving 14 bases between them. Looked up from germline, CDR1 is MNHEY and CDR2 is SVGAGI. CDR3 nucleotides: TGTGCCAGCACCGAGGGACTGTTGACGCAGTATTTT. Amino acids: CASTEGLLTQYF.